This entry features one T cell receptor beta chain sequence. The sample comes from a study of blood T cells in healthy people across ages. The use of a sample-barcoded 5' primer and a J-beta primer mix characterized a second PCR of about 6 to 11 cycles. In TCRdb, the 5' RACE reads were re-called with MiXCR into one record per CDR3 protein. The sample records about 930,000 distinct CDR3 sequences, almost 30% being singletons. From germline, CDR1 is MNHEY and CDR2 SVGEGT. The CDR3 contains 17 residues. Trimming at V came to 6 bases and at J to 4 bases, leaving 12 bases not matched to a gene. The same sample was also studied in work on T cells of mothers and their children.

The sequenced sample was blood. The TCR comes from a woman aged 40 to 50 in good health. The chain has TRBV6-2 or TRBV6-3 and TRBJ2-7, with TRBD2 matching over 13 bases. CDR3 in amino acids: CASRPVRLAGGPYEQYF. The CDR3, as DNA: TGTGCCAGCAGACCTGTCAGACTAGCGGGGGGTCCTTACGAGCAGTACTTC.